This T cell receptor (beta chain) was retrieved from a study of blood T cells in healthy people across ages. A second roughly 6 to 11 cycle PCR used barcoded and J-beta primers. A template-switch adaptor containing 12 random nucleotides labeled each cDNA molecule. CDR3-containing paired-end reads numbered at least 2.5 million in each sample. TCRdb analysed the 5' RACE reads with MiXCR anew, one entry per CDR3 protein. Of over 500,000 distinct CDR3 sequences in the sample, roughly half were seen once. The ends lost 5 bases at V and 1 base at J; junction bases unmatched: 3. Germline loops: CDR1 LNHNV, CDR2 YYDKDF (reference sequence). This CDR3 spans 14 amino acids. This clonotype occurred a few times. A read error may be the cause here, since a much bigger clone is one base away.

Sequencing was performed on blood. V and J are TRBV15 and TRBJ2-3, with 7 bases identical to TRBD1. The clonotype originates from an elderly woman in good health. The CDR3 DNA sequence: TGTGCCACCAGCTTGACAGGGCGCACAGATACGCAGTATTTT. Protein: CATSLTGRTDTQYF.